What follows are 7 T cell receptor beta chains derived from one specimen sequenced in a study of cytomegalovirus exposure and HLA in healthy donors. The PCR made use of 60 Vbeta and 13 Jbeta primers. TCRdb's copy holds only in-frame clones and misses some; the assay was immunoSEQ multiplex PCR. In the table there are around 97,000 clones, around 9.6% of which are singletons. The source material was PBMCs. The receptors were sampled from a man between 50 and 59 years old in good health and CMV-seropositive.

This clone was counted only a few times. The CDR3 DNA reads TGCAGCGTTGCATCGGGACTAGCGGGACAGAGCTCCTACAATGAGCAGTTCTTC. Amino acid sequence: CSVASGLAGQSSYNEQFF. The chain couples TRBV29-1 to TRBJ2-1, with 13 bases matching TRBD2. The V gene end was trimmed by 4 bases and the J gene end by 0 bases; junction bases not matched to a gene: 9. The CDR3 spans 18 residues. Looked up from germline, CDR1 is SQVTM and CDR2 is ANQGSEA.

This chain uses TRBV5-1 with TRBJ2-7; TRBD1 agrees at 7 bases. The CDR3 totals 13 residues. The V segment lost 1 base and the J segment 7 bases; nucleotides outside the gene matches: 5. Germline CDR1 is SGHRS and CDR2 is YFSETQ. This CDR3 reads CASSLYRGGEQYF. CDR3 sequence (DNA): TGCGCCAGCAGCTTGTACAGGGGTGGGGAGCAGTACTTC.

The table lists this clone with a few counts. In nucleotides, the CDR3 is TGTGCCAGTAGTATGCTACTCAACTATGGCTACACCTTC. Translated, it gives CASSMLLNYGYTF. The chain links TRBV19 to TRBJ1-2, with no clear D. The V gene's germline CDR1 is LNHDA and CDR2 SQIVND (reference sequence). The length of the CDR3 is 13 residues. V was clipped by 3 bases and J by 2 bases, with 7 bases between them.

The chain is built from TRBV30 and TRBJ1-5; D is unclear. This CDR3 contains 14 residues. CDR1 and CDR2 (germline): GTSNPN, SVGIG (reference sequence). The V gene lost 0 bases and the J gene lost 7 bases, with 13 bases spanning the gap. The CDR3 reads CAWSVGRGGQPQHF. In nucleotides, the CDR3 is TGTGCCTGGAGTGTAGGGCGGGGTGGGCAGCCCCAGCATTTT. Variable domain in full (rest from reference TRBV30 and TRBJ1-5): SQTIHQWPATLVQPVGSPLSLECTVEGTSNPNLYWYRQAAGRGLQLLFYSVGIGQISSEVPQNLSASRPQDRQFILSSKKLLLSDSGFYLCAWSVGRGGQPQHFGDGTRLSIL.

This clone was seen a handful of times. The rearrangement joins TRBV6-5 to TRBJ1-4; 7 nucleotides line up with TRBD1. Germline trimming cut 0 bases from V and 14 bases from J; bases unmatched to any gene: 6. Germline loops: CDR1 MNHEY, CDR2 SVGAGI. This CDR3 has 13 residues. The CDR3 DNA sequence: TGTGCCAGCAGTTACTCGACAGGGAACGGCCTGTTTTTT. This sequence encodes CASSYSTGNGLFF.

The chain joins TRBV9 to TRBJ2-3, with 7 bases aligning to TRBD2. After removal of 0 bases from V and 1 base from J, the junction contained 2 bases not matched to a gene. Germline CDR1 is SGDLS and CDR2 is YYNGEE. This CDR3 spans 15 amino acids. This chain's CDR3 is CASSVGGGGTDTQYF. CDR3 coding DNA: TGTGCCAGCAGCGTAGGCGGGGGAGGCACAGATACGCAGTATTTT.

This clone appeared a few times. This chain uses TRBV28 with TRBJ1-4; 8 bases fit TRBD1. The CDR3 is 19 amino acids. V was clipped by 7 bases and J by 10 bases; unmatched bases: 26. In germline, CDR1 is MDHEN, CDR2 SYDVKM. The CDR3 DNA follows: TGTGCCAGCACTAATCCTGGGCAGGGGGCGTTAAGGTCAAACGTAAAACTGTTTTTT. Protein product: CASTNPGQGALRSNVKLFF.